This T cell receptor beta chain was captured by sequencing in a study of blood T cell repertoires in COVID-19. As for the study in general: From the United States, Italy and Spain came samples of acute and convalescent COVID-19. T cells, B-cell-depleted T cells, or PBMCs provided the cDNA or gDNA that served as material.

How the authors handled the data: Scientists estimated how many nucleated cells there were by amplifying reference gene primers. Sequenced by immunoSEQ multiplex PCR; TCRdb stores in-frame clones only, minus some. V, J and clone size were drawn from that table, and D and trimming were deduced from the DNA. The repertoire holds 84,000 or so clones, with over 75% as singletons. The sample comprised peripheral blood. The sequence derives from a man aged 70-80 years with acute or convalescent COVID-19.

This CDR3 is CASSLRGTSGDPYNEQFF. The DNA of the CDR3 is TGTGCCAGCAGCTTAAGGGGGACTAGCGGGGATCCCTACAATGAGCAGTTCTTC. The chain joins TRBV7-9 to TRBJ2-1, with TRBD2 matching 13 bases. The length of the CDR3 is 18 residues. The V gene end was trimmed by 2 bases and the J gene end by 2 bases; junction bases not matched to a gene: 6. CDR1 and CDR2 (germline): SEHNR, FQNEAQ (reference sequence). Full variable domain (rest looked up from reference TRBV7-9 and TRBJ2-1): DTGVSQNPRHKITKRGQNVTFRCDPISEHNRLYWYRQTLGQGPEFLTYFQNEAQLEKSRLLSDRFSAERPKGSFSTLEIQRTEQGDSAMYLCASSLRGTSGDPYNEQFFGPGTRLTVL.